This T cell receptor beta chain comes out of a study of metastatic and nonmetastatic thyroid tumors. The overall study: Comparison of repertoires was carried out across blood and tumor or nodule tissue from malignant and benign thyroid patients.

CDR3 length: 13 amino acids. The V gene end was trimmed by 8 bases and the J gene end by 11 bases; junction bases not matched to a gene: 12. TCRdb reprocessed the PCR reads via MiXCR. The sample carries about 12,000 clones, over 25% recorded once. Study-wide findings and caveats: Versus benign nodules, malignant thyroid tumors reportedly had significantly higher TCR beta diversity, in blood and tumor.

No treatment of any kind had been given to any patient before thyroid surgery. About this clone itself: What it recognizes is unknown.

The chain links TRBV5-3 to TRBJ1-5; 8 bases align to TRBD1. TRBV5-3 is treated as an ORF (open reading frame) with a function not yet certain. The sequence came from a female donor with papillary thyroid cancer or a benign thyroid nodule (not recorded which). Some clones in this sample may be carry-over from other donors' samples. The sequencing input was tumor tissue. The CDR3 protein is CASSIRTGWTQHF. The CDR3 DNA is TGTGCCAGCAGCATAAGGACAGGGTGGACCCAGCATTTT.